The 29 T cell receptor beta chains in this list originate from one sample, sequenced in a study of blood T cell repertoires in COVID-19. The table came from immunoSEQ multiplex PCR; TCRdb's copy has only in-frame clones and leaves some out. Of approximately 70,000 clones listed, around 66% were seen once; the top ten hold 51%. Sequencing was carried out using PBMCs or T cells enriched from blood (not recorded which). These TCRs come from a woman aged 55-70 years who had been exposed to COVID-19.

This rearrangement joins TRBV19 to TRBJ2-5; 9 bases agree with TRBD2. The CDR3 contains 18 residues. Per germline, CDR1 LNHDA and CDR2 SQIVND (reference sequence). With V trimmed by 4 bases and J by 4 bases, 16 bases remained unmatched. The CDR3 DNA reads TGTGCCAGTAGTACAGCTGGGCTAGCGGGGTCTTCGGGAGAGACCCAGTACTTC. Its translation is CASSTAGLAGSSGETQYF.

The chain has TRBV2 and TRBJ1-2; TRBD1 matches 7 bases. The J segment lost 4 bases and the V segment lost 6 bases, leaving 2 bases of the junction unmatched. CDR3 length equals 12 residues. Germline loops: CDR1 SNHLY, CDR2 FYNNEI. The chain's CDR3 is CASSGTAYGYTF. The CDR3 coding sequence is TGTGCCAGCAGCGGGACAGCCTATGGCTACACCTTC.

The rearrangement uses TRBV6-2 or TRBV6-3 and TRBJ2-1; 10 nucleotides agree with TRBD2. Germline V gene sequence: CDR1 MNHEY, CDR2 SVGEGT. CDR3 length: 16 amino acids. Germline trimming cut 0 bases from V and 10 bases from J; bases unmatched to any gene: 9. CDR3 loop: CASSYSGLAGDYEQFF. The CDR3 region has the DNA TGTGCCAGCAGTTACTCTGGGCTAGCGGGAGATTACGAGCAGTTCTTC.

V usage is TRBV6-4 and J usage is TRBJ2-3, with TRBD2 matching 9 bases. V was clipped by 0 bases and J by 4 bases; unmatched bases: 2. Per germline, CDR1 MRHNA and CDR2 SNTAGT. The length of the CDR3 is 15 residues. CDR3: CASSDSAGGPDTQYF. CDR3 DNA: TGTGCCAGCAGTGACTCTGCGGGAGGGCCAGATACGCAGTATTTT.

The chain combines TRBV9 with TRBJ1-2; 11 bases match TRBD1. V gave up 5 bases and J gave up 3 bases; unmatched junction bases: 6. Germline V gene sequence: CDR1 SGDLS, CDR2 YYNGEE. This CDR3 has 15 amino acids. For the CDR3, the DNA is TGTGCCAGCAGTCACGGACAGGGGGCTCACTATGGCTACACCTTC. Its translation: CASSHGQGAHYGYTF.

The chain combines TRBV7-9 with TRBJ1-4, with 9 bases lining up with TRBD1. With V trimmed by 5 bases and J by 8 bases, 21 bases remained unmatched. This CDR3 region has 19 residues. The germline gives CDR1 SEHNR, CDR2 FQNEAQ (reference sequence). In nucleotides, the CDR3 is TGTGCCAGCAGCCGTACTCCGACAGGGGGAATTATATCCGCGGAAAAACTGTTTTTT. Encoded protein: CASSRTPTGGIISAEKLFF.

The chain couples TRBV21-1 to TRBJ1-1. TRBV21-1 is listed as a pseudogene. The CDR3 spans 13 residues. CDR3 in DNA: TGTGCCAGCAGCAAAGTGGCGGGATCCGAAGCTTTCTTT. It codes for CASSKVAGSEAFF.

The CDR3 coding sequence is TGCGCCAGCAGCGGCAAGCGGTCCGGCACAGATACGCAGTATTTT. The encoded protein is CASSGKRSGTDTQYF. The chain is built from TRBV5-1 and TRBJ2-3, with a weak D call TRBD2 (5 bases). The CDR3 has 15 amino acids. V was trimmed by 4 bases and J by 1 base, leaving 13 bases between them. From germline, CDR1 is SGHRS and CDR2 YFSETQ.

The rearrangement links TRBV7-8 to TRBJ2-1, with D tentatively TRBD2 (5 bases). Germline CDR1 and CDR2: SGHVS and FQNEAQ. The V and J ends lost 3 bases and 3 bases respectively, with 12 bases between them. The CDR3 is made up of 15 amino acids. The CDR3 DNA sequence: TGTGCCAGCAGCTTCGGGTCGGGGATCTACAATGAGCAGTTCTTC. Its protein product is CASSFGSGIYNEQFF.

The V call is TRBV28, the J call TRBJ1-6, with 9 bases fitting TRBD1. V lost 6 bases to trimming and J lost 9 bases; unmatched junction nucleotides: 12. The V gene's germline CDR1 is MDHEN and CDR2 SYDVKM. The CDR3 totals 16 residues. The CDR3 nucleotides are TGTGCCAGCAGCCCCGGGACAGGGATCACCTCTTCACCCCTCCACTTT. Residues: CASSPGTGITSSPLHF.

The CDR3 protein is CAWARGSEKLFF. The CDR3 DNA sequence: TGTGCCTGGGCCCGCGGCAGTGAAAAACTGTTTTTT. The chain couples TRBV30 to TRBJ1-4; unclear D gene. The V gene's germline CDR1 is GTSNPN and CDR2 SVGIG (reference sequence). Deletions cut 5 bases from V and 7 bases from J, with 11 bases between. The CDR3 sequence is 12 residues long.

V is TRBV14 and J is TRBJ2-1, with TRBD2 matching over 8 bases. The germline gives CDR1 SGHDN, CDR2 FVKESK. This CDR3 is built from 16 residues. J lost 0 bases, V lost 4 bases, and 5 bases had no gene match. In DNA form, the CDR3 reads TGTGCCAGCAGCCCCGCGGGGGGAAGCTCCTACAATGAGCAGTTCTTC. It yields the protein CASSPAGGSSYNEQFF.

The rearrangement joins TRBV6-5 to TRBJ2-1, with D uncertain. CDR3 length: 11 residues. The ends were cut back, 6 bases at V and 4 bases at J, with 4 bases in the middle. The germline gives CDR1 MNHEY, CDR2 SVGAGI. CDR3 coding DNA: TGTGCCAGCAGCCGTTACAATGAGCAGTTCTTC. Its translation is CASSRYNEQFF.

This clone is a singleton in its sample. The chain links TRBV28 to TRBJ1-1, with 8 positions matching TRBD1. The germline gives CDR1 MDHEN, CDR2 SYDVKM. CDR3 length: 15 residues. V shed 5 bases and J 1 base; nucleotides not matched to a gene: 6. The CDR3, as DNA: TGTGCCAGCAGTACCTACAGGGGGGCGAACACTGAAGCTTTCTTT. Residues: CASSTYRGANTEAFF.

The chain recombines TRBV7-9 with TRBJ2-7; D possibly corresponds to TRBD2 (7 bases). The CDR3 consists of 15 residues. Trimming took off 1 base at V and 2 bases at J, with 12 bases between the two ends. Germline assignment: CDR1 SEHNR and CDR2 FQNEAQ (reference sequence). The CDR3 coding sequence is TGTGCCAGCAGCTTAGGCGGGGGCGCGACCTACGAGCAGTACTTC. Protein sequence: CASSLGGGATYEQYF. Complete variable domain (other parts from reference TRBV7-9 and TRBJ2-7): DTGVSQNPRHKITKRGQNVTFRCDPISEHNRLYWYRQTLGQGPEFLTYFQNEAQLEKSRLLSDRFSAERPKGSFSTLEIQRTEQGDSAMYLCASSLGGGATYEQYFGPGTRLTVT.

The chain recombines TRBV27 with TRBJ1-6; 9 bases are shared with TRBD1. Germline V gene sequence: CDR1 MNHEY, CDR2 SMNVEV (reference sequence). The CDR3 consists of 17 residues. V gave up 6 bases and J gave up 7 bases; unmatched junction bases: 13. The CDR3 nucleotides are TGTGCCAGCAGCCGGGACAGGGCCGATTACGGGAATTCACCCCTCCACTTT. The encoded protein is CASSRDRADYGNSPLHF.

The CDR3 sequence: CASRQGVLSNQPQHF. The CDR3 DNA is TGTGCCAGTAGACAGGGGGTTTTGAGTAATCAGCCCCAGCATTTT. The chain links TRBV19 to TRBJ1-5, with 8 bases lining up with TRBD1. J gave up 4 bases and V 6 bases, and 8 bases lay outside the gene matches. Germline V gene lookup returns CDR1 LNHDA and CDR2 SQIVND (reference sequence). This CDR3 contains 15 residues.

A single count supports this clone. J is TRBJ1-2 and V is TRBV10-1, with a possible D match to TRBD1 (6 bases). V gave up 8 bases and J gave up 5 bases, with 15 bases separating them. Germline V gene lookup returns CDR1 WNHNN and CDR2 SYGVQD (reference sequence). This CDR3 spans 13 amino acids. In DNA, the CDR3 is TGCGCCAGCGCTGGGGGCACTTTTTATGGCTACACCTTC. Its protein is CASAGGTFYGYTF.

V usage is TRBV19 and J usage is TRBJ2-7; no clear D. Between the trimmed V and J ends, which lost 5 bases and 0 bases, there was a span of 17 bases. Per germline, CDR1 LNHDA and CDR2 SQIVND (reference sequence). This CDR3 spans 16 amino acids. CDR3 protein: CASSSEGTSGSYEQYF. The CDR3 nucleotides are TGTGCCAGTAGTTCGGAAGGCACCTCGGGCTCCTACGAGCAGTACTTC. Based on the CDR3 plus reference TRBV19 and TRBJ2-7, the full variable domain is DGGITQSPKYLFRKEGQNVTLSCEQNLNHDAMYWYRQDPGQGLRLIYYSQIVNDFQKGDIAEGYSVSREKKESFPLTVTSAQKNPTAFYLCASSSEGTSGSYEQYFGPGTRLTVT.

This clone is a singleton in its sample. The V gene is TRBV13, the J gene TRBJ1-2, with D perhaps TRBD1 (5 bases). V was trimmed by 5 bases and J by 5 bases, leaving 18 bases between them. Looked up from germline, CDR1 is PRHDT and CDR2 is FYEKMQ (reference sequence). This CDR3 has 15 residues. This CDR3 reads CASSQADKGFYGYTF. The CDR3 bases are TGTGCCAGCAGCCAAGCTGACAAGGGGTTTTATGGCTACACCTTC.

Only one count was recorded for this clone. The CDR3 nucleotides are TGTGCCAGCAGCCGGGCGGGCTCCTACAATGAGCAGTTCTTC. This codes for CASSRAGSYNEQFF. The V call is TRBV7-2, the J call TRBJ2-1, with D perhaps matching TRBD2 (5 bases). Per germline, CDR1 SGHTA and CDR2 FQGNSA. The CDR3 extends over 14 amino acids. Trimming removed 5 bases from V and 0 bases from J, with 8 bases in between.

A word on this clone: An end of the junction differs from the germline gene, which may be a read error. The rearrangement joins TRBV11-2 to TRBJ1-1; 9 bases are a match to TRBD1. Germline lookup yields CDR1 SGHAT and CDR2 FQNNGV. The length of the CDR3 is 16 residues. CDR3 loop: CASSQGPGQGQAGRLF. For the CDR3, the DNA is TGTGCCAGCAGCCAAGGGCCCGGACAGGGGCAAGCCGGGCGTCTCTTT.

This clone was found once. This sequence joins TRBV25-1 and TRBJ2-3; 8 nucleotides agree with TRBD2. Germline values: CDR1 MGHDK, CDR2 SYGVNS. With 4 bases clipped from V and 2 bases from J, the junction kept 5 bases outside the gene matches. The CDR3 totals 15 residues. CDR3 coding DNA: TGTGCCAGCAGTGGAACTAGCGGACTCACAGATACGCAGTATTTT. Translated: CASSGTSGLTDTQYF.

This clone appeared a single time. The chain links TRBV9 to TRBJ2-2; 7 bases are a match to TRBD2. Germline V gene sequence: CDR1 SGDLS, CDR2 YYNGEE. The CDR3 covers 15 residues. The V gene end was trimmed by 3 bases and the J gene end by 4 bases; junction bases not matched to a gene: 6. This CDR3 reads CASSELAWGTGELFF. DNA for the CDR3: TGTGCCAGCAGCGAACTAGCGTGGGGCACCGGGGAGCTGTTTTTT. Full variable domain (remainder filled in from reference TRBV9 and TRBJ2-2): DSGVTQTPKHLITATGQRVTLRCSPRSGDLSVYWYQQSLDQGLQFLIQYYNGEERAKGNILERFSAQQFPDLHSELNLSSLELGDSALYFCASSELAWGTGELFFGEGSRLTVL.

The genes are TRBV29-1 and TRBJ1-1; the D is unclear. Trimming took off 7 bases at V and 4 bases at J, with 16 bases between the two ends. The CDR3 runs to 13 residues. Germline V lookup: CDR1 SQVTM, CDR2 ANQGSEA. The CDR3 DNA sequence: TGCAGCGCTGGTAAGGGAGGGCGCACTGAAGCTTTCTTT. Encoded protein: CSAGKGGRTEAFF.

DNA of the CDR3: TGTGCCAGCAGCTTGGAGTCAGGGGGGGAGCAGTACTTC. Its translation is CASSLESGGEQYF. The genes are TRBV7-2 and TRBJ2-7, with D tentatively TRBD1 (7 bases). V lost 3 bases, J lost 7 bases, and 13 bases lay in between. The CDR3 totals 13 residues. Germline loops: CDR1 SGHTA, CDR2 FQGNSA.

The CDR3 DNA reads as TGTGCCAGCAGCCGCGGGACAGGGGGTAGTGTTACGACAGATACGCAGTATTTT. It is translated as CASSRGTGGSVTTDTQYF. This chain uses TRBV7-2 with TRBJ2-3; 11 bases map to TRBD1. Germline CDR1 is SGHTA and CDR2 is FQGNSA. The junction had 13 bases not matched to a gene; V was cut back by 5 bases and J by 3 bases. The CDR3 runs 18 residues. The variable domain in full, with the rest retrieved from reference TRBV7-2 and TRBJ2-3, is GAGVSQSPSNKVTEKGKDVELRCDPISGHTALYWYRQSLGQGLEFLIYFQGNSAPDKSGLPSDRFSAERTGGSVSTLTIQRTQQEDSAVYLCASSRGTGGSVTTDTQYFGPGTRLTVL.

This chain connects TRBV28 to TRBJ1-2; D uncertain. The CDR3 is made up of 13 amino acids. CDR1 is MDHEN, CDR2 SYDVKM, per germline. V dropped 6 bases and J dropped 4 bases, with 12 bases sitting between them. The CDR3 loop is CASSPGLSYGYTF. The CDR3 DNA sequence: TGTGCCAGCAGCCCTGGTTTGAGCTATGGCTACACCTTC.

The rearrangement links TRBV6-6 to TRBJ1-3; D is perhaps TRBD1 (6 bases). CDR3 length: 15 residues. V lost 4 bases, J lost 0 bases, and 10 bases lay in between. Germline CDR1 reads MNHNY; CDR2 reads SVGAGI (reference sequence). CDR3 coding DNA: TGTGCCAGCAGTTCGACAGGCGTCTCTGGAAACACCATATATTTT. Translated, it gives CASSSTGVSGNTIYF.